This T cell receptor beta chain came from a study of T cell responses to AZD1222 COVID-19 vaccine. Overall study findings and caveats: Targeting of unmutated variant regions was reportedly seen in nearly half of spike-specific TCRs.

Clones were read by immunoSEQ multiplex PCR, and TCRdb kept only the in-frame ones, dropping some. Of around 100,000 clones listed, more than 70% are singletons. As for this clone: The antigen is undetermined.

V gave up 4 bases and J gave up 7 bases, with 20 bases separating them. The germline V gene encodes CDR1 SGDLS and CDR2 YYNGEE. The CDR3 is made up of 15 amino acids. The chain employs TRBV9 and TRBJ1-2; D not certain. The input for sequencing was peripheral blood, taken on day 0 of AZD1222 vaccination. This sequence originates from an adult in good health. The CDR3: CASSPGLEGFSGYTF. CDR3 nucleotide sequence: TGTGCCAGCAGCCCAGGCCTCGAAGGGTTCTCTGGCTACACCTTC.